This TCR beta chain originates from a study of spatial heterogeneity in lung cancer. Background on the study: Beta-chain sequences consistently outnumbered alpha-chain sequences in detection.

TCRdb recomputed calls from the 5' RACE reads with MiXCR, one row per CDR3 protein. The sample records 60,000 to 85,000 distinct CDR3 sequences, over 7% being singletons. Documented time point: blood at routine non-recurrence follow-up after resection. Unsorted tumor, nontumor lung tissue or cryopreserved PBMC supplied the whole RNA. V lost 5 bases, J lost 12 bases, and 11 bases lay in between. Germline V lookup: CDR1 MNHEY, CDR2 SVGEGT. There are 11 residues in the CDR3. The specimen was PBMCs, collected at follow-up. This TCR came from a female donor with early-stage non-small cell lung cancer. The chain joins TRBV6-2 or TRBV6-3 to TRBJ2-1; D is unclear. The CDR3: CASSPSTGQFF. The CDR3 bases are TGTGCCAGCAGTCCCTCGACCGGGCAGTTCTTC.